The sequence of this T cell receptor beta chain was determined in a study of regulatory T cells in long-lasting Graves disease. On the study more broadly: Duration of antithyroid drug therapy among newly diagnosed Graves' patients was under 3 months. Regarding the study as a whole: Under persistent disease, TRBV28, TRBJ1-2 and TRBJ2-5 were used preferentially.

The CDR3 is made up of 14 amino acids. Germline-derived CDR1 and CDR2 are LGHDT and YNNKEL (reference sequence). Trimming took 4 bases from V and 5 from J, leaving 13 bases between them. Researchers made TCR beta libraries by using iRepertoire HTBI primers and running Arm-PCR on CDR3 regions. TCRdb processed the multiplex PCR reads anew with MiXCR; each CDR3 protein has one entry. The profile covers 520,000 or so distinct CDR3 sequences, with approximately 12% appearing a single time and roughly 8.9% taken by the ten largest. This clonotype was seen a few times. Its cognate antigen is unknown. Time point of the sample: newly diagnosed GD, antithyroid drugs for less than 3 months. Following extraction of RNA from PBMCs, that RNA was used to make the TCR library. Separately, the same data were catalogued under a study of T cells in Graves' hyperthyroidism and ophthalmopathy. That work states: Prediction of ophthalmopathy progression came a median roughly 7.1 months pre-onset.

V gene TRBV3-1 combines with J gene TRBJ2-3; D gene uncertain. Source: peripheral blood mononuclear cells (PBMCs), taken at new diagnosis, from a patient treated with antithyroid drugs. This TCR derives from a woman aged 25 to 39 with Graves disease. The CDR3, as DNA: TGTGCCAGCAGCCCCTCGTTTGCGGAAGATACGCAGTATTTT. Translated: CASSPSFAEDTQYF.